This T cell receptor beta chain was retrieved from a study of blood T cell repertoires in COVID-19. Study-level background: The United States, Italy and Spain were the sources of the acute and convalescent COVID-19 samples. T cells, B-cell-depleted T cells, or PBMCs provided the cDNA or gDNA that served as material.

Original data processing: Estimates of nucleated cell counts were drawn from the amplification of reference gene primers. Assay used: immunoSEQ multiplex PCR; TCRdb lists only in-frame clones, some missing. V and J calls and clone size are copied from that table; D and trimming were computed from the DNA. The sample includes 140,000 or so clones, roughly three quarters seen only once; the top ten take over 8.5%. Germline CDR1 reads MGHRA; CDR2 reads YSYEKL. Trimming took 0 bases from V and 9 from J, leaving 21 bases between them. This CDR3 region has 16 residues. The clonotype comes from a man aged 50-60 years with active or convalescent COVID-19. The specimen was peripheral blood. This chain links TRBV4-1 with TRBJ2-7; D might be TRBD2 (5 bases). CDR3 loop: CASSQDPASFSKGQYF. In DNA form, the CDR3 reads TGCGCCAGCAGCCAAGACCCCGCTAGCTTTTCCAAGGGGCAGTACTTC.